One sample yielded the 26 T cell receptor beta chains listed below, sequenced in a study of control samples from healthy donors and cancer patients. Assay: immunoSEQ multiplex PCR; the TCRdb copy retains only in-frame clones and omits some. The sample is made up of roughly 200,000 clones, and the top ten hold roughly 2% of it. Sequenced sample: blood. Receptors were obtained from a woman between 25 and 40 years old in good health.

The chain combines TRBV5-1 with TRBJ1-1; the D is unclear. In germline, CDR1 is SGHRS, CDR2 YFSETQ. V was clipped by 0 bases and J by 4 bases, with 19 bases between them. The CDR3 is 17 amino acids. The CDR3 loop is CASSLAHPVRMGTEAFF. The CDR3 DNA reads as TGCGCCAGCAGCTTGGCGCACCCTGTCAGAATGGGCACTGAAGCTTTCTTT.

Remarks on this clone: One end of the junction is discordant with germline, which a read error may explain. The V and J genes are TRBV7-9 and TRBJ2-7; D is undetermined. This CDR3 comprises 11 residues. Germline V lookup: CDR1 SEHNR, CDR2 FQNEAQ (reference sequence). The CDR3 is CASSWSFEQYF. CDR3 DNA sequence: TGTGCCAGCAGCTGGTCCTTCGAGCAGTACTTC.

The chain links TRBV4-1 to TRBJ2-1; 13 nucleotides agree with TRBD2. Per germline, CDR1 MGHRA and CDR2 YSYEKL. This CDR3 has 18 amino acids. The J segment lost 0 bases and the V segment lost 3 bases, leaving 5 bases of the junction unmatched. The CDR3 is CASSHLLAGGSSYNEQFF. CDR3 sequence (DNA): TGCGCCAGCAGCCACCTACTAGCGGGGGGGAGCTCCTACAATGAGCAGTTCTTC.

The chain joins TRBV6-5 to TRBJ2-3, with unresolved D. Trimming took 7 bases from V and 0 from J, leaving 11 bases between them. The CDR3 sequence is 14 residues long. Per germline, CDR1 MNHEY and CDR2 SVGAGI. The CDR3: CASTPGLSTDTQYF. In DNA, the CDR3 is TGTGCCAGCACCCCCGGCCTTAGCACAGATACGCAGTATTTT.

With regard to this clone: Other DNA sequences from this sample encode an identical CDR3 as well. The rearrangement links TRBV5-1 to TRBJ1-1, with a weak D call TRBD1 (5 bases). Trimming removed 4 bases at V and 1 base at J, with 8 bases between. There are 13 residues in the CDR3. The germline V gene encodes CDR1 SGHRS and CDR2 YFSETQ. The CDR3 region has the DNA TGCGCCAGCAGCAGGGGTGAGAACACTGAAGCTTTCTTT. It yields the protein CASSRGENTEAFF.

V usage is TRBV18 and J usage is TRBJ1-3; unclear D gene. CDR1 and CDR2 (germline): KGHSH, LQKENI. The ends were cut back, 5 bases at V and 0 bases at J, with 17 bases in the middle. The CDR3 extends over 17 amino acids. This CDR3 is CASSSLAGVSSGNTIYF. The CDR3 DNA is TGTGCCAGCTCATCTTTGGCCGGGGTGAGCTCTGGAAACACCATATATTTT.

The CDR3 loop is CASNNDAGGYEQYF. The CDR3 nucleotides read TGTGCCAGCAATAACGACGCGGGGGGCTACGAGCAGTACTTC. V is TRBV2 and J is TRBJ2-7, with TRBD2 matching over 8 bases. V was pared by 7 bases and J by 3 bases, with 8 bases of the junction left unmatched. This CDR3 has 14 amino acids. From germline, CDR1 is SNHLY and CDR2 FYNNEI.

The chain carries TRBV28 and TRBJ1-5; TRBD1 matches 9 bases. J gave up 9 bases and V 5 bases, and 11 bases lay outside the gene matches. This CDR3 has 15 amino acids. Per the germline V gene, CDR1 is MDHEN and CDR2 is SYDVKM. In DNA form, the CDR3 reads TGTGCCAGCAGTCCCTCCGGGACAGGGCTCAGGCCCCAGCATTTT. Its translation is CASSPSGTGLRPQHF.

This chain joins TRBV28 and TRBJ1-5, with TRBD1 as a possible D gene (6 bases). The CDR3 length is 15 residues. The V and J ends lost 7 bases and 4 bases respectively, with 17 bases between them. Per the germline V gene, CDR1 is MDHEN and CDR2 is SYDVKM. DNA for the CDR3: TGTGCCAGCACACCATCGGGGGCCTATAATCAGCCCCAGCATTTT. Its protein is CASTPSGAYNQPQHF.

For the CDR3, the DNA is TGTGCCAGCAGCTGGGGACTCCAAGAGACCCAGTACTTC. This encodes CASSWGLQETQYF. The chain links TRBV11-2 to TRBJ2-5; the D gene is possibly TRBD2 (6 bases). Germline CDR1 reads SGHAT; CDR2 reads FQNNGV. The CDR3 is made up of 13 amino acids. The V gene lost 4 bases and the J gene lost 1 base, with 7 bases spanning the gap. Full variable domain (remainder filled in from reference TRBV11-2 and TRBJ2-5): EAGVAQSPRYKIIEKRQSVAFWCNPISGHATLYWYQQILGQGPKLLIQFQNNGVVDDSQLPKDRFSAERLKGVDSTLKIQPAKLEDSAVYLCASSWGLQETQYFGPGTRLLVL.

The chain recombines TRBV12-5 with TRBJ1-1, with a possible D match to TRBD1 (5 bases). The CDR3 is made up of 18 amino acids. Trimming left V 0 bases short and J 2 bases short, with 19 bases between. CDR1 LGHNT and CDR2 FRNRAP come from the germline V gene. CDR3 DNA: TGTGCTAGTGGTTTGGTAATATCAGGGAAAGGGAAAAACACTGAAGCTTTCTTT. Translated: CASGLVISGKGKNTEAFF.

This chain connects TRBV7-2 to TRBJ2-5, with 7 bases lining up with TRBD1. V was pared by 3 bases and J by 4 bases, with 8 bases of the junction left unmatched. This CDR3 is built from 15 residues. Germline V gene data show CDR1 as SGHTA and CDR2 as FQGNSA. CDR3 coding DNA: TGTGCCAGCAGCTTGGTAGGGGGCTCTGGAGAGACCCAGTACTTC. Translating gives CASSLVGGSGETQYF. Combining the CDR3 with reference TRBV7-2 and TRBJ2-5 gives the whole variable domain GAGVSQSPSNKVTEKGKDVELRCDPISGHTALYWYRQSLGQGLEFLIYFQGNSAPDKSGLPSDRFSAERTGGSVSTLTIQRTQQEDSAVYLCASSLVGGSGETQYFGPGTRLLVL.

CDR3 residues: CASSRRQGSEETQYF. CDR3 in DNA: TGTGCCAGCAGTCGACGCCAGGGGTCGGAGGAGACCCAGTACTTC. V and J are TRBV27 and TRBJ2-5; tentative D call: TRBD1 (6 bases). Germline lookup yields CDR1 MNHEY and CDR2 SMNVEV (reference sequence). The germline V and J ends were trimmed by 5 bases and 5 bases, with 18 bases remaining between them. The CDR3 has 15 amino acids.

The V and J genes are TRBV11-3 and TRBJ2-2; TRBD2 aligns across 13 bases. In germline, CDR1 is SGHNT, CDR2 YENEEA. The CDR3 sequence is 16 residues long. V was clipped by 4 bases and J by 11 bases; unmatched bases: 10. CDR3 coding DNA: TGTGCCAGCAGCTCCTCACTAGCGGGGGGGCCCAGAGAGCTGTTTTTT. Amino acids: CASSSSLAGGPRELFF.

The V and J genes are TRBV7-9 and TRBJ1-2; the match to TRBD1 covers 8 bases. The germline V gene encodes CDR1 SEHNR and CDR2 FQNEAQ (reference sequence). The V gene end was trimmed by 5 bases and the J gene end by 1 base; junction bases not matched to a gene: 6. The CDR3 runs 15 residues. As DNA, the CDR3 is TGTGCCAGCAGCCCCCCGGACAGGGATAACTATGGCTACACCTTC. Protein sequence: CASSPPDRDNYGYTF.

CDR3 nucleotides: TGTGCCAGCAGCTTAGGGGCAGGGAGCTACGAGCAGTACTTC. Translation: CASSLGAGSYEQYF. The chain uses TRBV7-2 and TRBJ2-7; D might be TRBD1 or TRBD2, each matching 5 bases. The CDR3 length is 14 residues. V dropped 1 base and J dropped 3 bases, with 10 bases sitting between them. CDR1 and CDR2 from the germline V gene are SGHTA and FQGNSA.

V is TRBV7-9 and J is TRBJ1-2, with D possibly matching TRBD1 (5 bases). This CDR3 has 15 residues. Germline V gives CDR1 SEHNR, CDR2 FQNEAQ (reference sequence). V shed 1 base and J shed 5 bases, with 14 bases lying between them. The CDR3 loop is CASSLDPGEGYGYTF. As DNA, the CDR3 is TGTGCCAGCAGCTTAGACCCGGGGGAGGGGTATGGCTACACCTTC. Drawing the rest from reference TRBV7-9 and TRBJ1-2, the complete variable domain is DTGVSQNPRHKITKRGQNVTFRCDPISEHNRLYWYRQTLGQGPEFLTYFQNEAQLEKSRLLSDRFSAERPKGSFSTLEIQRTEQGDSAMYLCASSLDPGEGYGYTFGSGTRLTVV.

This sequence joins TRBV21-1 and TRBJ2-1; no check of the table's D call, TRBD2, against the DNA was made. TRBV21-1 is a pseudogene. The CDR3 loop spans 11 amino acids. The CDR3 sequence: CARGEREEQFF. CDR3 DNA: TGTGCCAGGGGAGAACGGGAGGAGCAGTTCTTC.

The chain links TRBV7-2 to TRBJ2-1, with 7 bases aligning to TRBD2. CDR1 is SGHTA, CDR2 FQGNSA, per germline. Trimming at V came to 5 bases and at J to 6 bases, leaving 10 bases not matched to a gene. The CDR3 is made up of 15 amino acids. The CDR3 loop is CASSPAGGGTNEQFF. In nucleotides, the CDR3 is TGTGCCAGCAGCCCCGCTGGCGGGGGAACCAATGAGCAGTTCTTC.

The chain recombines TRBV4-3 with TRBJ1-1; no clear D. Per the germline V gene, CDR1 is LGHNA and CDR2 is YSLEER. With 0 bases removed from V and 6 bases from J, the gap between germline ends came to 17 bases. The CDR3 is made up of 16 amino acids. The CDR3 loop reads CASSQDRASRYSEAFF. CDR3 DNA: TGCGCCAGCAGCCAAGATAGGGCATCCAGGTATTCTGAAGCTTTCTTT.

The chain recombines TRBV5-1 with TRBJ2-7; D is unresolved. The V end lost 1 base, the J end lost 4 bases, and 9 bases lay between the germline ends. Germline-derived CDR1 and CDR2 are SGHRS and YFSETQ. The CDR3 extends over 13 amino acids. The CDR3 sequence: CASSLIGLYEQYF. DNA for the CDR3: TGCGCCAGCAGCTTGATCGGGCTGTACGAGCAGTACTTC.

J is TRBJ1-5 and V is TRBV28, with D unclear. V was clipped by 5 bases and J by 7 bases, with 3 bases between them. CDR1 is MDHEN, CDR2 SYDVKM, per germline. CDR3 length equals 10 residues. The CDR3 region is CASSEQPQHF. The CDR3, as DNA: TGTGCCAGCAGTGAGCAGCCCCAGCATTTT.

As DNA, the CDR3 is TGTGCCAGCTCCGACAGGAATACGCAGTATTTT. Its protein product is CASSDRNTQYF. The V call is TRBV18, the J call TRBJ2-3, with D possibly being TRBD1 (6 bases). Germline V CDR1 and CDR2: KGHSH, LQKENI. The CDR3 loop spans 11 amino acids. V dropped 6 bases and J dropped 7 bases, with 8 bases sitting between them.

The chain uses TRBV3-1 (or the pseudogene TRBV3-2) and TRBJ1-6; possibly TRBD1 for D (6 bases). The CDR3 extends over 15 amino acids. Germline CDR1 LGHDT, CDR2 YNNKEL (reference sequence). The V gene lost 5 bases and the J gene lost 5 bases, with 13 bases spanning the gap. The CDR3 DNA sequence: TGTGCCAGCAGCTCACAGGGAGTAAATAATTCACCCCTCCACTTT. This translates into CASSSQGVNNSPLHF.

The rearrangement links TRBV28 to TRBJ1-4; D might be TRBD1 (5 bases). V was pared by 3 bases and J by 4 bases, with 12 bases between. Germline CDR1 MDHEN, CDR2 SYDVKM. The CDR3 contains 15 residues. CDR3 amino acids: CASSFRQGINEKLFF. The CDR3, as DNA: TGTGCCAGCAGTTTTCGCCAGGGTATTAATGAAAAACTGTTTTTT. Based on the CDR3 plus reference TRBV28 and TRBJ1-4, the full variable domain is DVKVTQSSRYLVKRTGEKVFLECVQDMDHENMFWYRQDPGLGLRLIYFSYDVKMKEKGDIPEGYSVSREKKERFSLILESASTNQTSMYLCASSFRQGINEKLFFGSGTQLSVL.

This chain uses TRBV5-1 with TRBJ1-1; D gene unclear. This CDR3 has 13 residues. From germline, CDR1 is SGHRS and CDR2 YFSETQ. Trimming pared 0 bases from V and 5 bases from J, leaving 8 bases between. The CDR3 coding sequence is TGCGCCAGCAGCTTGGGGACTGAGACTGAAGCTTTCTTT. It translates to CASSLGTETEAFF. Supplemented by reference TRBV5-1 and TRBJ1-1, the full variable domain reads KAGVTQTPRYLIKTRGQQVTLSCSPISGHRSVSWYQQTPGQGLQFLFEYFSETQRNKGNFPGRFSGRQFSNSRSEMNVSTLELGDSALYLCASSLGTETEAFFGQGTRLTVV.